This T cell receptor beta chain was captured by sequencing in a study of shared clonotypes between healthy human individuals. Only in-frame clones appear in the TCRdb table, and some are missing; sequencing was by immunoSEQ multiplex PCR. The sample has roughly 2.5 million clones, approximately 90% seen once. Donation came from healthy HIV-negative adults that had no recent acute infections or vaccinations. Unmatched junction bases numbered 7, after V lost 4 bases and J lost 5 bases. This CDR3 is 15 amino acids long. Germline V gives CDR1 SGDLS, CDR2 YYNGEE. Sequenced sample: naive CD4+ T cells sorted from blood. Subset specified: CD45RA+ positively selected. The chain joins TRBV9 to TRBJ2-5, with TRBD2 matching over 11 bases. The clonotype originates from a man younger than 35 in good health. This chain's CDR3 is CASSTLAGGPETQYF. DNA for the CDR3: TGTGCCAGCAGCACTTTAGCGGGAGGGCCGGAGACCCAGTACTTC.